Below, 19 T cell receptor beta chains from the same sample are listed, as sequenced in a study of Ad26.COV2.S vaccination and SARS-CoV-2 variants. Treatment noted: roughly 19 received Ad26.COV2.S at low or high dose, single or two shots; roughly five received placebo; per-sample allocation not given. Samples came from day 63 after the first vaccine or placebo injection. Using immunoSEQ multiplex PCR, the repertoire was profiled, and TCRdb retains in-frame clones only, with some absent. The sample lists around 270,000 clones, around 88% seen once, with roughly 3% in the top ten. The sample consisted of peripheral blood, taken in a trial of Ad26.COV2.S vaccine versus placebo. These TCRs come from a person aged 18-65 years who received the Ad26.COV2.S COVID-19 vaccine or a placebo.

The genes are TRBV11-2 and TRBJ2-1; TRBD2 aligns across 7 bases. With 1 base clipped from V and 8 bases from J, the junction kept 11 bases outside the gene matches. The CDR3 has 16 residues. The germline gives CDR1 SGHAT, CDR2 FQNNGV. The CDR3 sequence is CASSLVQGRAAHEQFF. In DNA form, the CDR3 reads TGTGCCAGCAGCTTAGTTCAAGGGAGGGCCGCCCATGAGCAGTTCTTC.

J is TRBJ2-2 and V is TRBV7-9; 9 bases map to TRBD1. The CDR3 length is 17 residues. Germline V gives CDR1 SEHNR, CDR2 FQNEAQ (reference sequence). Unmatched junction bases numbered 13, after V lost 4 bases and J lost 7 bases. The CDR3, as DNA: TGTGCCAGCAGCTATGTTCCGGGACAGGGCCCCGGCGGGGAGCTGTTTTTT. This codes for CASSYVPGQGPGGELFF. Full variable domain (remainder filled in from reference TRBV7-9 and TRBJ2-2): DTGVSQNPRHKITKRGQNVTFRCDPISEHNRLYWYRQTLGQGPEFLTYFQNEAQLEKSRLLSDRFSAERPKGSFSTLEIQRTEQGDSAMYLCASSYVPGQGPGGELFFGEGSRLTVL.

The V call is TRBV2, the J call TRBJ2-7; the D is unclear. This CDR3 contains 12 residues. Per germline, CDR1 SNHLY and CDR2 FYNNEI. V shed 6 bases and J shed 1 base, with 7 bases lying between them. In nucleotides, the CDR3 is TGTGCCAGCAGGGCCTTGTCCTACGAGCAGTACGTC. As protein: CASRALSYEQYV.

V usage is TRBV11-3 and J usage is TRBJ2-1, with TRBD2 identical over 7 bases. Germline V lookup: CDR1 SGHNT, CDR2 YENEEA. The CDR3 contains 15 residues. The J segment lost 7 bases and the V segment lost 1 base, leaving 7 bases of the junction unmatched. The CDR3 sequence is CASSLGEGAGNEQFF. The CDR3 DNA follows: TGTGCCAGCAGCTTAGGAGAGGGAGCGGGGAATGAGCAGTTCTTC. Using reference TRBV11-3 and TRBJ2-1 for the parts outside the CDR3, the full variable domain is EAGVVQSPRYKIIEKKQPVAFWCNPISGHNTLYWYLQNLGQGPELLIRYENEEAVDDSQLPKDRFSAERLKGVDSTLKIQPAELGDSAVYLCASSLGEGAGNEQFFGPGTRLTVL.

The chain employs TRBV6-6 and TRBJ2-3, with TRBD2 as a possible D gene (7 bases). The CDR3 is 15 residues long. Germline lookup yields CDR1 MNHNY and CDR2 SVGAGI (reference sequence). V lost 5 bases and J 4 bases, leaving 16 bases between the germline ends. Here the CDR3 reads CASSPPGGLSDTQYF. In nucleotides, the CDR3 is TGTGCCAGCAGTCCCCCCGGGGGGCTTTCAGATACGCAGTATTTT.

The V gene is TRBV7-2, the J gene TRBJ1-5, with TRBD1 matching over 7 bases. CDR1 and CDR2 (germline): SGHTA, FQGNSA. This CDR3 has 14 amino acids. The V gene end was trimmed by 3 bases and the J gene end by 4 bases; junction bases not matched to a gene: 3. The CDR3 protein is CASSLTGFNQPQHF. The CDR3 bases are TGTGCCAGCAGCTTGACAGGGTTTAATCAGCCCCAGCATTTT. Variable domain in full (rest from reference TRBV7-2 and TRBJ1-5): GAGVSQSPSNKVTEKGKDVELRCDPISGHTALYWYRQSLGQGLEFLIYFQGNSAPDKSGLPSDRFSAERTGGSVSTLTIQRTQQEDSAVYLCASSLTGFNQPQHFGDGTRLSIL.

This clone was recorded a few times. The CDR3 DNA sequence: TGTGCCAGCAGCTTAGGGACAGGGTCTGGAAACACCATATATTTT. This encodes CASSLGTGSGNTIYF. The rearrangement joins TRBV7-3 to TRBJ1-3; 9 bases are a match to TRBD1. The CDR3 runs 15 residues. Germline assignment: CDR1 SGHTA and CDR2 FQGTGA. J lost 1 base, V lost 2 bases, and 0 bases had no gene match.

The rearrangement links TRBV9 to TRBJ2-6; D is unclear. CDR3 length: 18 amino acids. Germline V CDR1 and CDR2: SGDLS, YYNGEE. V dropped 0 bases and J dropped 0 bases, with 13 bases sitting between them. CDR3 DNA sequence: TGTGCCAGCAGCGTAGGAGCTTTGGGAAGCTCTGGGGCCAACGTCCTGACTTTC. This encodes CASSVGALGSSGANVLTF.

The chain recombines TRBV4-1 with TRBJ1-6; no definite D call. The CDR3 has 14 residues. The V and J ends lost 0 bases and 9 bases respectively, with 9 bases between them. The germline V gene encodes CDR1 MGHRA and CDR2 YSYEKL. The CDR3 loop reads CASSQEERASPLHF. DNA for the CDR3: TGCGCCAGCAGCCAAGAGGAGAGGGCTTCACCCCTCCACTTT.

The rearrangement joins TRBV6-5 to TRBJ1-4; 7 bases match TRBD1. V dropped 6 bases and J dropped 8; count of bases not matched to a gene: 12. The germline gives CDR1 MNHEY, CDR2 SVGAGI. This CDR3 is built from 15 residues. The CDR3 region has the DNA TGTGCCAGCAGGTCCGGGCCAGGGGGTAGCGAAAAACTGTTTTTT. This gives the protein CASRSGPGGSEKLFF.

The chain carries TRBV6-5 and TRBJ1-4; D is unclear. Germline values: CDR1 MNHEY, CDR2 SVGAGI. The CDR3 totals 14 residues. V shed 4 bases and J shed 4 bases, with 10 bases lying between them. CDR3 residues: CASSFGSLNEKLFF. The CDR3 DNA is TGTGCCAGCAGTTTTGGTAGTCTTAATGAAAAACTGTTTTTT.

This clone was found once. The rearrangement joins TRBV29-1 to TRBJ2-2; no clear D. CDR1 and CDR2 from the germline V gene are SQVTM and ANQGSEA. The CDR3 runs to 11 residues. The V end was cut by 6 bases, the J end by 5 bases, with 7 bases between. The CDR3 DNA is TGCAGCGTGTCGGAAACCGGGGAGCTGTTTTTT. It codes for CSVSETGELFF.

This clone occurred a few times. This chain joins TRBV10-2 and TRBJ2-7; 9 bases are a match to TRBD1. The germline gives CDR1 WSHSY, CDR2 SAAADI. CDR3 length equals 15 residues. J gave up 3 bases and V 6 bases, and 9 bases lay outside the gene matches. CDR3 bases: TGCGCCAGCAGCTCCGACAGGGGGAACTACTACGAGCAGTACGTC. Protein: CASSSDRGNYYEQYV.

This clone showed up just a few times. This chain links TRBV6-1 with TRBJ1-6; D gene uncertain. CDR1 is MNHNS and CDR2 is SASEGT in the germline V gene. The CDR3 sequence is 14 residues long. V lost 3 bases to trimming and J lost 7 bases, with 10 bases between them. CDR3 in amino acids: CASSDIRGNSPLHF. CDR3 DNA sequence: TGTGCCAGCAGTGACATCCGGGGAAATTCACCCCTCCACTTT.

This clone was detected once. The J gene is TRBJ1-1, the V gene TRBV6-5, with D unresolved. V lost 10 bases to trimming and J lost 3 bases, with 18 bases between them. This CDR3 has 14 amino acids. Germline CDR1 MNHEY, CDR2 SVGAGI. In nucleotides, the CDR3 is TGTGCCACCAAACGAAAGGGTAGAGACACTGAAGCTTTCTTT. Its translation is CATKRKGRDTEAFF.

The CDR3 DNA reads as TGTGCCACCAGTGATTTCAAGGCAGATACGCAGTATTTT. It translates to CATSDFKADTQYF. This sequence joins TRBV24-1 and TRBJ2-3, with no clear D. V was pared by 1 base and J by 4 bases, with 5 bases between. The CDR3 extends over 13 amino acids. CDR1 and CDR2 from the germline V gene are KGHDR and SFDVKD.

The chain carries TRBV13 and TRBJ2-1, with 9 bases that match TRBD1. J gave up 8 bases and V 8 bases, and 10 bases lay outside the gene matches. Germline CDR1 and CDR2: PRHDT and FYEKMQ (reference sequence). The length of the CDR3 is 14 residues. This chain's CDR3 is CASSRTGDLHEQFF. CDR3 DNA sequence: TGTGCCAGCTCCCGGACAGGGGATTTGCATGAGCAGTTCTTC.

The chain uses TRBV4-3 and TRBJ2-1; 9 bases agree with TRBD2. Germline V gene data show CDR1 as LGHNA and CDR2 as YSLEER. V was pared by 4 bases and J by 5 bases, with 6 bases of the junction left unmatched. The CDR3 is made up of 15 amino acids. Here the CDR3 reads CASSLGRTSDNEQFF. CDR3 DNA sequence: TGCGCCAGCAGCCTCGGGAGGACTAGCGACAATGAGCAGTTCTTC.

The gene calls are TRBV11-2 and TRBJ2-4; 7 bases align to TRBD2. This CDR3 contains 14 residues. Germline trimming cut 4 bases from V and 7 bases from J; bases unmatched to any gene: 7. Germline-derived CDR1 and CDR2 are SGHAT and FQNNGV. CDR3 nucleotides: TGTGCCAGCAGCTCGATACTAGCGATGAACATTCAGTACTTC. It codes for CASSSILAMNIQYF.